The 5 T cell receptor beta chains reported below all come from one sample, sequenced in a study of beta chain features in type 1 diabetes. Every bit of the isolated RNA underwent reverse transcription, so sequencing read expressed TCRB transcripts. Profiling relied on immunoSEQ multiplex PCR, and the TCRdb table lists in-frame clones only, not all of them. Seen here are roughly 700,000 clones, around 15% observed once, and the top ten hold 0.022%. Overall study findings and caveats: For Type 1 diabetes patients, all four CD4+ subsets carried TCRB CDR3s that were moderately but significantly shorter.

These receptors have no known antigen. The sequenced material came from naive CD4+ T cells from blood. These receptors all stem from a man aged 18 to 29 with type 1 diabetes.

The chain carries TRBV6-4 and TRBJ1-6; no firm D call. The ends were cut back, 2 bases at V and 5 bases at J, with 10 bases in the middle. CDR3 length: 15 residues. CDR1 and CDR2 (germline): MRHNA, SNTAGT. CDR3 amino acids: CASSDDGLNNSPLHF. For the CDR3, the DNA is TGTGCCAGCAGTGACGATGGCTTGAATAATTCACCCCTCCACTTT.

The J gene is TRBJ2-5, the V gene TRBV18; perhaps TRBD1 as D (6 bases). There are 14 residues in the CDR3. The germline V and J ends were trimmed by 2 bases and 4 bases, with 11 bases remaining between them. The V gene's germline CDR1 is KGHSH and CDR2 LQKENI. CDR3 amino acids: CASSPTGHAETQYF. CDR3 DNA sequence: TGTGCCAGCTCACCAACAGGGCATGCAGAGACCCAGTACTTC.

This rearrangement joins TRBV6-5 to TRBJ2-5; D possibly corresponds to TRBD2 (5 bases). The CDR3 sequence is 12 residues long. Germline lookup yields CDR1 MNHEY and CDR2 SVGAGI. Trimming took 8 bases from V and 1 from J, leaving 8 bases between them. As DNA, the CDR3 is TGTGCCAGCCGAGGGTTCCAAGAGACCCAGTACTTC. This translates into CASRGFQETQYF.

The rearrangement uses TRBV7-6 and TRBJ2-3; 9 bases line up with TRBD2. This CDR3 comprises 15 residues. Trimming cost V 5 bases and J 3 bases; bases outside gene matches: 6. Per the germline V gene, CDR1 is SGHVS and CDR2 is FNYEAQ. The CDR3 here is CASSPWAGGTDTQYF. CDR3 bases: TGTGCCAGCAGCCCGTGGGCGGGGGGGACAGATACGCAGTATTTT.

This chain connects TRBV9 to TRBJ1-2; weak D call: TRBD1 (5 bases). Germline values: CDR1 SGDLS, CDR2 YYNGEE. V gave up 0 bases and J gave up 4 bases, with 13 bases separating them. CDR3 length: 15 residues. Written as DNA, the CDR3 is TGTGCCAGCAGCGTAGCTCAGGGAGGAGGCTATGGCTACACCTTC. This sequence encodes CASSVAQGGGYGYTF.